What follows are 9 T cell receptor beta chains derived from one specimen sequenced in a study of T cells in Graves' hyperthyroidism and ophthalmopathy. It was RNA transcripts that yielded the amplified TCR beta CDR3 regions. The HTBI primer set was used in a first-round RT-PCR of the TCR CDR3. In TCRdb, the multiplex PCR reads were re-called with MiXCR into one record per CDR3 protein. The table includes approximately 410,000 distinct CDR3 sequences, roughly 15% detected once. The sequenced sample consisted of blood. The receptor source for this set is a man between 18 and 35 years old with Graves' ophthalmopathy.

This clonotype was detected many times. This chain uses TRBV7-2 with TRBJ2-5; D gene ambiguous. Germline V gene data show CDR1 as SGHTA and CDR2 as FQGNSA. The V end lost 1 base, the J end lost 3 bases, and 6 bases lay between the germline ends. CDR3 length: 13 residues. CDR3 nucleotides: TGTGCCAGCAGCTTAGTCCCGGAAGAGACCCAGTACTTC. Its translation: CASSLVPEETQYF.

This clonotype has a handful of counts. This chain connects TRBV15 to TRBJ2-6, with unresolved D. Germline V gene lookup returns CDR1 LNHNV and CDR2 YYDKDF (reference sequence). This CDR3 is built from 15 residues. V lost 8 bases and J lost 0, with 11 bases in between. The CDR3 spells CATGRQVSGANVLTF. The CDR3 DNA follows: TGTGCCACCGGGCGGCAGGTCTCTGGGGCCAACGTCCTGACTTTC.

V and J are TRBV5-1 and TRBJ2-2; D is uncertain. The CDR3 length is 13 residues. V shed 1 base and J shed 3 bases, with 4 bases lying between them. Germline-derived CDR1 and CDR2 are SGHRS and YFSETQ. CDR3 residues: CASSLTHTGELFF. CDR3 DNA sequence: TGCGCCAGCAGCTTGACTCACACCGGGGAGCTGTTTTTT. The whole variable domain, remainder taken from reference TRBV5-1 and TRBJ2-2, is KAGVTQTPRYLIKTRGQQVTLSCSPISGHRSVSWYQQTPGQGLQFLFEYFSETQRNKGNFPGRFSGRQFSNSRSEMNVSTLELGDSALYLCASSLTHTGELFFGEGSRLTVL.

The chain has TRBV27 and TRBJ2-7; 10 bases line up with TRBD1. Germline loops: CDR1 MNHEY, CDR2 SMNVEV (reference sequence). This CDR3 spans 16 amino acids. V was clipped by 2 bases and J by 2 bases; unmatched bases: 6. CDR3 sequence: CASSLIGTGETYEQYF. DNA for the CDR3: TGTGCCAGCAGTTTAATTGGGACAGGGGAAACCTACGAGCAGTACTTC.

This clonotype occurred a few times. This chain links TRBV25-1 with TRBJ1-2; D is unresolved. The CDR3 runs 14 residues. V shed 2 bases and J shed 2 bases, with 9 bases lying between them. Germline lookup yields CDR1 MGHDK and CDR2 SYGVNS. CDR3 sequence (DNA): TGTGCCAGCAGTGAACAGCCCGGGAACTATGGCTACACCTTC. This sequence encodes CASSEQPGNYGYTF.

This clonotype was observed many times. The J gene is TRBJ2-7, the V gene TRBV20-1; D ambiguous. The CDR3 runs 12 residues. Trimming shortened V by 1 base and J by 4 bases, and 8 bases separated the two germline ends. Germline values: CDR1 DFQATT, CDR2 SNEGSKA (reference sequence). The chain's CDR3 is CSARGVMYEQYF. The CDR3 DNA reads as TGCAGTGCTAGAGGAGTTATGTACGAGCAGTACTTC.

The chain carries TRBV7-3 and TRBJ1-1; D unresolved. The germline V and J ends were trimmed by 0 bases and 5 bases, with 7 bases remaining between them. CDR1 is SGHTA, CDR2 FQGTGA, per germline. The CDR3 is made up of 13 amino acids. CDR3 sequence reads: CASSLTAGTEAFF. Written as DNA, the CDR3 is TGTGCCAGCAGCTTAACGGCGGGTACTGAAGCTTTCTTT.

In this sample, this clonotype turned up many times. This chain links TRBV19 with TRBJ2-2; D is unclear. V was trimmed by 6 bases and J by 1 base, leaving 15 bases between them. CDR1 is LNHDA, CDR2 SQIVND, per germline (reference sequence). The CDR3 is 16 amino acids. The CDR3 here is CASSPTGLLNTGELFF. The CDR3 region has the DNA TGTGCCAGTAGCCCGACGGGCTTATTGAACACCGGGGAGCTGTTTTTT.

This clonotype was recorded many times. V gene TRBV11-2 combines with J gene TRBJ1-3; TRBD1 might be the D (6 bases). CDR3 size: 16 residues. CDR1 is SGHAT and CDR2 is FQNNGV in the germline V gene. Trimming stripped 7 bases from V and 2 bases from J, with 18 bases between. DNA of the CDR3: TGTGCCAGCACCGAGGCCCTTACAGGGACTGGAAACACCATATATTTT. It is translated as CASTEALTGTGNTIYF.